The rows below give T cell receptor beta chains drawn from one sample of a study of blood T cell repertoires in COVID-19. TCRdb keeps only in-frame clones here, not all; method: immunoSEQ multiplex PCR. The sample has roughly 88,000 clones; roughly 80% are singletons. The sequencing sample was made of peripheral blood. These receptors all stem from a woman over 75 with acute or convalescent COVID-19. The conserved cysteine and the conserved F or W are not part of the CDR3 here.

j_call	v_call	cdr3_aa
TRBJ2-5	TRBV30	AWSVLAGGRYQETQY
TRBJ1-2	TRBV28	ASSLNYGYT
TRBJ1-1	TRBV7-9	ASSPTGGNTEAF
TRBJ1-2	TRBV18	ASSPAPSGNYGYT
TRBJ2-5	TRBV7-9	ASSPGTGGIQETQY
TRBJ2-2	TRBV6-5	ASRPGGADTGELF
TRBJ1-2	TRBV2	ASIEGAYGYT
TRBJ2-5	TRBV9	ASSVASSGVGETQY
TRBJ2-4	TRBV27	ASSPHITDKNIQY
TRBJ2-7	TRBV3-1/TRBV3-2	ASSPTSGGGDEQY
TRBJ1-3	TRBV6-5	ASSYLGQGVYTIY
TRBJ2-5	TRBV19	ASSVSGGIQETQY
TRBJ1-3	TRBV10-2	ASSVGSSGNTIY
TRBJ1-3	TRBV3-1/TRBV3-2	ASSDTLGNTIY
TRBJ1-1	TRBV5-5	ASSFGGNTEAF
TRBJ1-1	TRBV4-3	ASTVRSGGAEAF
TRBJ1-1	TRBV6-5	AASFTGENTEAF
TRBJ2-7	TRBV15	ATSRVGGGFHEQY
TRBJ2-2	TRBV29-1	SGTPSNTGELF
TRBJ1-4	TRBV5-4	ASSTRTRGGLGEKLF
TRBJ2-1	TRBV7-2	ASSTQASSYNEQF
TRBJ1-6	TRBV11-2	ASSSRTISNNSPLH
TRBJ2-7	TRBV27	ASRRTGGEQY
TRBJ2-3	TRBV6-2/TRBV6-3	ASSPIPGQGADTQY
TRBJ1-6	TRBV7-2	ASSLIGSGKLNSPLH
TRBJ1-3	TRBV29-1	SVEGQGYTIY
TRBJ1-1	TRBV14	ASSPYTEAF
TRBJ1-1	TRBV9	ASSVDGRTGGYTEAF
TRBJ1-5	TRBV28	ASSPQGRASNQPQH
TRBJ1-2	TRBV12-2	ASRLGGTLCGYT
TRBJ2-1	TRBV7-2	ASSLAWLAGKDEQF
TRBJ1-2	TRBV9	ASSVSPSFNYGYT
TRBJ1-2	TRBV6-5	ASSSGQRSYGYT
TRBJ1-5	TRBV7-9	ASSFGDRGLSDTPQH
TRBJ1-2	TRBV9	ASSAHPTGTSGYT
TRBJ2-7	TRBV2	ASSLRDRANEQY
TRBJ2-1	TRBV6-1	ASSELAGGRREQF
TRBJ1-5	TRBV30	AWSREGNQPQH
TRBJ1-5	TRBV29-1	SVGTGNTNQPQH
TRBJ1-2	TRBV7-9	ASSLGQEVYGYT
TRBJ2-3	TRBV9	ASSVSGGVYSTDTQY
TRBJ2-6	TRBV14	ASSQDLPTSGANVLT
TRBJ2-1	TRBV14	ASSQVAYNEQF
TRBJ1-6	TRBV9	ASSARQGSDSPLH
TRBJ1-3	TRBV18	ASSPPNAQRGMAGNTIY
TRBJ1-1	TRBV19	ASTAGRGAGGF
TRBJ2-5	TRBV30	AWSGLLQETQY
TRBJ1-1	TRBV6-5	ASRRQNMNTEAF
TRBJ2-2	TRBV28	ASSPISGGTAGTGELF
TRBJ1-1	TRBV5-6	ASSRLRGAVNTEAF
TRBJ1-3	TRBV5-6	ASSFGTLSGNTIY
TRBJ2-3	TRBV3-1/TRBV3-2	ASSQERADTQY
TRBJ1-5	TRBV7-2	ASSSPVGGGSGQPQH